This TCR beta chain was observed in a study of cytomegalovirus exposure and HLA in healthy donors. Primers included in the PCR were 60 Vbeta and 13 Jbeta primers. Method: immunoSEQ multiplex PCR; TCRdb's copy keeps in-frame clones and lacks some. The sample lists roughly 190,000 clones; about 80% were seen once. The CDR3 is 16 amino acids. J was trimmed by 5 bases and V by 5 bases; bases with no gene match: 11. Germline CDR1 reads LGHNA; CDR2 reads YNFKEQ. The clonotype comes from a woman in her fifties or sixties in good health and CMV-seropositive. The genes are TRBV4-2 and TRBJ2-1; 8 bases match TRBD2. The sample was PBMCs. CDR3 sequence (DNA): TGTGCCAGCAGCAATCACATGACTAGCGTAGACAATGAGCAGTTCTTC. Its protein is CASSNHMTSVDNEQFF.